This T cell receptor (beta chain) was documented in a study of blood T cell repertoires in COVID-19. Per the study methods: Counts of nucleated cells, estimated from reference gene primer amplification, were obtained. Clones were sequenced by immunoSEQ multiplex PCR, and TCRdb holds only the in-frame ones, with some missing. That table is the source of V, J and clone size, and D and trimming were worked out from the DNA. Among about 370,000 clones listed, 80% to 90% were seen once. Trimming removed 5 bases from V and 0 bases from J; junction bases left unmatched: 4. Germline loops: CDR1 MNHEY, CDR2 SVGAGI. The CDR3 spans 15 residues.

J is TRBJ1-2 and V is TRBV6-5; 9 bases are shared with TRBD1. The receptor was derived from a man aged 18 to 30 who had recovered from COVID-19. The sequencing input was PBMCs or T cells enriched from blood (not recorded which). CDR3 sequence reads: CASSPGTGSNYGYTF. The DNA for the CDR3 is TGTGCCAGCAGTCCCGGGACAGGGTCTAACTATGGCTACACCTTC.